Below, 28 T cell receptor beta chains from the same sample are listed, as sequenced in a study of cytomegalovirus exposure and HLA in healthy donors (dated 2017 in TCRdb). Preparation of the library involved the immunoSEQ multiplex PCR assay. The multiplex PCR relied on a mix of 60 forward primers for TCR Vbeta segments and 13 reverse primers for TCR Jbeta segments. In TCRdb, the immuneACCESS table is reduced to in-frame sequences with V and J assigned. These tables do not hold every clone; where another copy was compared, an unresolved V gene accounts for under half, and the others remain unexplained. In all, the sample holds under 90,000 clones, and 70% to 90% of those were seen once. The ten biggest clones cover 2.3% of the sample. The specimen was PBMCs. The receptors originated from a man aged 18 to 35 in good health and CMV-seronegative.

The V and J genes are TRBV28 and TRBJ2-5; D is perhaps TRBD1 (7 bases). Trimming pared 5 bases from V and 11 bases from J, leaving 24 bases between. CDR1 and CDR2 from the germline V gene are MDHEN and SYDVKM. CDR3 length: 15 residues. CDR3 nucleotide sequence: TGTGCCAGCAGTCCTACCCAGACAGGGAGGTGGGAGCAGTACTTC. Its translation: CASSPTQTGRWEQYF.

For this clone: This same CDR3 is encoded by further DNA sequences in the sample. This chain connects TRBV29-1 to TRBJ1-1; TRBD1 might be the D (6 bases). The germline V and J ends were trimmed by 3 bases and 2 bases, with 7 bases remaining between them. From germline, CDR1 is SQVTM and CDR2 ANQGSEA. This CDR3 region has 12 residues. The CDR3 reads CSVDRGNTEAFF. Here the CDR3 DNA reads TGCAGCGTTGACAGGGGAAACACTGAAGCTTTCTTT.

The V and J genes are TRBV29-1 and TRBJ2-1, with D maybe TRBD2 (6 bases). CDR1 and CDR2 (germline): SQVTM, ANQGSEA. With 1 base removed from V and 15 bases from J, the gap between germline ends came to 19 bases. This CDR3 region has 13 residues. CDR3 nucleotide sequence: TGCAGCGTTGAAGTCGGGAGCGCAGGACCCCCGTTCTTC. Translating it yields CSVEVGSAGPPFF.

The chain joins TRBV18 to TRBJ1-1; D unclear. The CDR3 has 14 residues. CDR1 and CDR2 (germline): KGHSH, LQKENI. Trimming removed 3 bases from V and 1 base from J, with 9 bases in between. CDR3 coding DNA: TGTGCCAGCTCACCCCTTAGCAGGAACACTGAAGCTTTCTTT. Its protein product is CASSPLSRNTEAFF.

This clone was detected once. The chain links TRBV18 to TRBJ2-3, with 9 bases lining up with TRBD2. The V gene's germline CDR1 is KGHSH and CDR2 LQKENI. Losses at the gene ends were 3 bases for V and 7 bases for J; bases not matched to a gene: 8. There are 15 residues in the CDR3. The CDR3 loop is CASSPRSGGQYTQYF. CDR3 coding DNA: TGTGCCAGCTCACCCCGGAGCGGGGGGCAATATACGCAGTATTTT.

The rearrangement joins TRBV5-6 to TRBJ2-1, with 8 positions matching TRBD2. CDR1 is SGHDT and CDR2 is YYEEEE in the germline V gene. This CDR3 has 16 amino acids. Trimming took 0 bases from V and 15 from J; bases not matched to a gene: 17. The chain's CDR3 is CASSLEQTSFAGGRFF. As DNA, the CDR3 is TGTGCCAGCAGCTTGGAACAGACTAGCTTTGCGGGAGGTAGGTTCTTC.

V is TRBV5-1 and J is TRBJ2-6, with D possibly being TRBD1 (6 bases). The germline V and J ends were trimmed by 4 bases and 4 bases, with 15 bases remaining between them. Germline CDR1 is SGHRS and CDR2 is YFSETQ. The CDR3 is 16 amino acids. The CDR3 sequence is CASSREQGGGANVLTF. The CDR3 DNA reads as TGCGCCAGCAGCAGAGAACAGGGCGGGGGGGCCAACGTCCTGACTTTC.

This sequence joins TRBV29-1 and TRBJ2-1, with TRBD2 matching over 8 bases. Germline loops: CDR1 SQVTM, CDR2 ANQGSEA. CDR3 length: 15 amino acids. Unmatched junction bases numbered 12, after V lost 7 bases and J lost 4 bases. The CDR3 reads CSADGTSGKYNEQFF. In nucleotides, the CDR3 is TGCAGCGCCGATGGTACTAGCGGAAAATACAATGAGCAGTTCTTC.

The chain combines TRBV27 with TRBJ2-7; maybe TRBD2 (6 bases). The V gene's germline CDR1 is MNHEY and CDR2 SMNVEV (reference sequence). The ends were cut back, 5 bases at V and 3 bases at J, with 17 bases in the middle. This CDR3 is built from 15 residues. The CDR3 loop is CASSALGLPDYEQYF. The CDR3 DNA reads TGTGCCAGCAGTGCTCTGGGACTCCCTGACTACGAGCAGTACTTC.

This chain joins TRBV19 and TRBJ1-2; D ambiguous. The CDR3 is 12 amino acids. V lost 10 bases, J lost 0 bases, and 9 bases lay in between. Germline V gene lookup returns CDR1 LNHDA and CDR2 SQIVND (reference sequence). CDR3 sequence reads: CATRGSNYGYTF. The CDR3 DNA follows: TGTGCCACCCGAGGGTCTAACTATGGCTACACCTTC.

V gene TRBV4-3 combines with J gene TRBJ2-5, with D perhaps TRBD1 (6 bases). Per the germline V gene, CDR1 is LGHNA and CDR2 is YSLEER. The V end was cut by 0 bases, the J end by 5 bases, with 16 bases between. The CDR3 spans 16 residues. The CDR3 DNA follows: TGCGCCAGCAGCCAAGACGAACAGGGAATTGGGGAGACCCAGTACTTC. Its protein product is CASSQDEQGIGETQYF.

This chain uses TRBV28 with TRBJ1-5; 7 bases are shared with TRBD1. The trim removed 3 bases at V and 0 bases at J, leaving 20 bases unmatched. Germline CDR1 MDHEN, CDR2 SYDVKM. The CDR3 is 21 amino acids. CDR3 in amino acids: CASSLPQRGLTQIPSNQPQHF. The CDR3, as DNA: TGTGCCAGCAGTTTGCCCCAGAGGGGGCTAACTCAAATTCCTAGCAATCAGCCCCAGCATTTT.

The chain employs TRBV4-2 and TRBJ2-5; D possibly corresponds to TRBD1 (6 bases). CDR3 length: 22 amino acids. With 0 bases removed from V and 2 bases from J, the gap between germline ends came to 31 bases. Germline assignment: CDR1 LGHNA and CDR2 YNFKEQ. The CDR3 bases are TGTGCCAGCAGCCAAGATTTTGTCCTAGGGGACATGGACTTTGGCTTACAAGAGACCCAGTACTTC. Residues: CASSQDFVLGDMDFGLQETQYF.

The rearrangement joins TRBV28 to TRBJ2-1; 7 nucleotides agree with TRBD2. V lost 7 bases to trimming and J lost 3 bases; unmatched junction nucleotides: 6. Per germline, CDR1 MDHEN and CDR2 SYDVKM. CDR3 length equals 14 residues. CDR3 sequence: CASNSAGVYNEQFF. The CDR3 bases are TGTGCCAGCAATTCCGCGGGAGTCTACAATGAGCAGTTCTTC.

The sample holds one count of this clone. The chain employs TRBV15 and TRBJ1-2; D possibly corresponds to TRBD1 (6 bases). Germline V lookup: CDR1 LNHNV, CDR2 YYDKDF (reference sequence). The V and J ends lost 7 bases and 4 bases respectively, with 22 bases between them. The CDR3 runs to 16 residues. The CDR3 here is CATTGGGRKALYGYTF. For the CDR3, the DNA is TGTGCCACCACCGGGGGGGGGCGCAAGGCCCTCTATGGCTACACCTTC.

The V gene is TRBV29-1, the J gene TRBJ2-5; 10 positions match TRBD1. V trimming: 0 bases; J trimming: 5 bases; junction bases outside the gene matches: 9. CDR1 and CDR2 (germline): SQVTM, ANQGSEA. The CDR3 is 16 residues long. DNA for the CDR3: TGCAGCGTTGAAGAGCGATGGGACAGGGGCGGGGAGACCCAGTACTTC. Protein sequence: CSVEERWDRGGETQYF.

This chain connects TRBV5-1 to TRBJ2-3; 13 bases map to TRBD2. This CDR3 is 16 amino acids long. From germline, CDR1 is SGHRS and CDR2 YFSETQ. With 3 bases clipped from V and 5 bases from J, the junction kept 6 bases outside the gene matches. In DNA form, the CDR3 reads TGCGCCAGCAGCTCGGGACTAGCGGGATACGGAGATACGCAGTATTTT. Translation gives CASSSGLAGYGDTQYF.

This clone appeared once. V usage is TRBV4-3 and J usage is TRBJ2-3, with 10 positions matching TRBD1. Germline V gives CDR1 LGHNA, CDR2 YSLEER. The CDR3 is 15 amino acids. J lost 6 bases, V lost 1 base, and 4 bases had no gene match. The CDR3 sequence: CASSQGQGAGDTQYF. The CDR3 nucleotides read TGCGCCAGCAGCCAAGGACAGGGGGCGGGGGATACGCAGTATTTT.

This clone has just one count. This chain uses TRBV7-6 with TRBJ1-1; no clear D gene. Germline CDR1 is SGHVS and CDR2 is FNYEAQ. V dropped 5 bases and J dropped 5 bases, with 18 bases sitting between them. This CDR3 region has 15 residues. CDR3 protein: CASSQGRAPGTEAFF. The CDR3 bases are TGTGCCAGCAGCCAAGGCCGGGCCCCGGGGACTGAAGCTTTCTTT.

J is TRBJ2-7 and V is TRBV28; 7 bases agree with TRBD1. The V segment lost 3 bases and the J segment 2 bases; nucleotides outside the gene matches: 13. The CDR3 sequence is 17 residues long. In germline, CDR1 is MDHEN, CDR2 SYDVKM. CDR3: CASSFGFGTEFPYEQYF. In DNA, the CDR3 is TGTGCCAGCAGTTTTGGGTTCGGGACAGAATTCCCCTACGAGCAGTACTTC.

The V gene is TRBV10-2, the J gene TRBJ1-5; 9 bases fit TRBD1. V dropped 6 bases and J dropped 14; count of bases not matched to a gene: 11. From germline, CDR1 is WSHSY and CDR2 SAAADI. The CDR3 spans 13 residues. The CDR3 DNA is TGCGCCAGCAGCACGCAACAGGGGGCTGAGGAGCATTTT. This translates into CASSTQQGAEEHF.

The chain joins TRBV7-9 to TRBJ2-7, with unresolved D. V shed 5 bases and J shed 6 bases, with 8 bases lying between them. The length of the CDR3 is 11 residues. The germline gives CDR1 SEHNR, CDR2 FQNEAQ (reference sequence). The DNA for the CDR3 is TGTGCCAGCAGCCCCAAAATCGAGCAGTACTTC. This encodes CASSPKIEQYF.

This sequence joins TRBV5-1 and TRBJ1-1, with 8 bases aligning to TRBD1. Unmatched junction bases numbered 8, after V lost 4 bases and J lost 6 bases. This CDR3 is 14 amino acids long. CDR1 and CDR2 from the germline V gene are SGHRS and YFSETQ. The CDR3 is CASSLTGVLAEAFF. The CDR3 nucleotides read TGCGCCAGCAGCCTGACAGGGGTTCTAGCTGAAGCTTTCTTT.

V and J are TRBV28 and TRBJ2-3; 7 bases fit TRBD1. The CDR3 length is 15 residues. V trimming: 5 bases; J trimming: 4 bases; junction bases outside the gene matches: 9. Germline CDR1 MDHEN, CDR2 SYDVKM. CDR3 sequence reads: CASSPRTGVADTQYF. CDR3 in DNA: TGTGCCAGCAGTCCCCGTACAGGGGTGGCAGATACGCAGTATTTT.

The chain combines TRBV14 with TRBJ1-2, with 8 bases identical to TRBD1. Trimming removed 4 bases from V and 4 bases from J; junction bases left unmatched: 5. The length of the CDR3 is 14 residues. In germline, CDR1 is SGHDN, CDR2 FVKESK. CDR3 coding DNA: TGTGCCAGCAGCCCGACCGGGACAGGCTATGGCTACACCTTC. This gives the protein CASSPTGTGYGYTF.

This clone was detected a few times. The rearrangement joins TRBV7-2 to TRBJ1-5, with D maybe TRBD1 (5 bases). Germline V gives CDR1 SGHTA, CDR2 FQGNSA. The ends were cut back, 6 bases at V and 2 bases at J, with 14 bases in the middle. This CDR3 has 15 residues. The CDR3 region is CASRRDPGGNQPQHF. The CDR3 region has the DNA TGTGCCAGCAGACGAGACCCGGGGGGCAATCAGCCCCAGCATTTT.

The chain is built from TRBV27 and TRBJ2-7, with 8 bases lining up with TRBD1. Germline trimming cut 5 bases from V and 2 bases from J; bases unmatched to any gene: 8. The CDR3 covers 15 residues. In germline, CDR1 is MNHEY, CDR2 SMNVEV (reference sequence). CDR3 protein: CASSTRGTGTYEQYF. Written as DNA, the CDR3 is TGTGCCAGCAGTACCCGGGGGACAGGAACCTACGAGCAGTACTTC.

The DNA for the CDR3 is TGCGCCAGCAGCTTTTCAGAGGAGGGGACCCAGTACTTC. Amino acid sequence: CASSFSEEGTQYF. The gene calls are TRBV5-1 and TRBJ2-5, with D maybe TRBD2 (6 bases). This CDR3 region has 13 residues. The V end was cut by 2 bases, the J end by 7 bases, with 12 bases between. The V gene's germline CDR1 is SGHRS and CDR2 YFSETQ.